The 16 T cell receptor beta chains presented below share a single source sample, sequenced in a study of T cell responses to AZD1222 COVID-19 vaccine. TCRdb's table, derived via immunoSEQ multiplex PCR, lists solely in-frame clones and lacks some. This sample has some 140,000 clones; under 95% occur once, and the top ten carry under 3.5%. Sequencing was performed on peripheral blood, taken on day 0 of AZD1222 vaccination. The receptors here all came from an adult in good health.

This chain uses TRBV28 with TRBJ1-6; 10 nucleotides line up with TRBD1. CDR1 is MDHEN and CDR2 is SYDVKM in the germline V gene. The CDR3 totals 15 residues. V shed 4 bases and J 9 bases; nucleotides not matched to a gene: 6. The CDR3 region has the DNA TGTGCCAGCAGTTGGGGACAGGGGTTGGGTTCACCCCTCCACTTT. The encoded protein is CASSWGQGLGSPLHF.

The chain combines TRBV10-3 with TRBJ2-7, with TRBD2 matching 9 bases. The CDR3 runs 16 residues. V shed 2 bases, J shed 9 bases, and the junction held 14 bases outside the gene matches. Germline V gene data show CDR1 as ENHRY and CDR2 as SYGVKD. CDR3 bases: TGTGCCATCAGTGAGCGGATAGCGGGAGCGCCAGGGGGGCAGTACTTC. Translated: CAISERIAGAPGGQYF.

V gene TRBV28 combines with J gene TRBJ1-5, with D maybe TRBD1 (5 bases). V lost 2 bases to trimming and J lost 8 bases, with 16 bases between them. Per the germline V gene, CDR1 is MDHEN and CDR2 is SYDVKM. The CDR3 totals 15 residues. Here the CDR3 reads CASSLRGGRPEPQHF. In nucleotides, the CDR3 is TGTGCCAGCAGTTTACGGGGCGGCCGTCCAGAGCCCCAGCATTTT.

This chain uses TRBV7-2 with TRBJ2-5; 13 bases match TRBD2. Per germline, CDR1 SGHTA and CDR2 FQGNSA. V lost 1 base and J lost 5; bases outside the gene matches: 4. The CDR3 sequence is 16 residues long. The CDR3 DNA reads TGTGCCAGCAGCTTAGTAGGACTAGCGGGAGAGGAGACCCAGTACTTC. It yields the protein CASSLVGLAGEETQYF.

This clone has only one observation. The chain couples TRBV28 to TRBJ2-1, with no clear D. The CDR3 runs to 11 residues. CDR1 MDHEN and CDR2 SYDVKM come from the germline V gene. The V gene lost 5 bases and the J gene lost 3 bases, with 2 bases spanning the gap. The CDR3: CASSDYNEQFF. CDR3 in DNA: TGTGCCAGCAGTGACTACAATGAGCAGTTCTTC.

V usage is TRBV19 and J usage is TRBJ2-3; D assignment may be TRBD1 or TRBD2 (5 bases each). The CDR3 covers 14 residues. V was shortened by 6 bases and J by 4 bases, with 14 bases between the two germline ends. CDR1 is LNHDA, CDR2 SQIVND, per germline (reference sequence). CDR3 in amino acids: CASRPGSPPDTQYF. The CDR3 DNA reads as TGTGCCAGTAGACCAGGGAGCCCCCCAGATACGCAGTATTTT.

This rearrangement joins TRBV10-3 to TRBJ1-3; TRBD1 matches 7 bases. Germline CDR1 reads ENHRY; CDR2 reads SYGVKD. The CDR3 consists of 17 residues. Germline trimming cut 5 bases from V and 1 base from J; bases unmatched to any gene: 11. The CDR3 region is CAISFTGQHYSGNTIYF. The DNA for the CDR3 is TGTGCCATCAGTTTTACGGGACAGCACTATTCTGGAAACACCATATATTTT.

Written as DNA, the CDR3 is TGTGCCAGAAGCTTGTGCTGGAGGGCCCTCAATGAGCAGTTCTTC. This encodes CARSLCWRALNEQFF. The rearrangement uses TRBV5-3 and TRBJ2-1, with a tentative D call TRBD2 (6 bases). TRBV5-3 is treated as an ORF (open reading frame) with a function not yet certain. The CDR3 totals 15 residues. V lost 1 base to trimming and J lost 6 bases, with 14 bases between them.

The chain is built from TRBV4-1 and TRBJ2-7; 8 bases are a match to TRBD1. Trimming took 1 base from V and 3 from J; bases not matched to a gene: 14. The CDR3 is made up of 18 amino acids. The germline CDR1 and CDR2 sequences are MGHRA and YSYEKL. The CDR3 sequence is CASSQGPLRGQEDYEQYF. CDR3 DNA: TGCGCCAGCAGCCAAGGCCCTCTCCGGGGACAGGAAGACTACGAGCAGTACTTC.

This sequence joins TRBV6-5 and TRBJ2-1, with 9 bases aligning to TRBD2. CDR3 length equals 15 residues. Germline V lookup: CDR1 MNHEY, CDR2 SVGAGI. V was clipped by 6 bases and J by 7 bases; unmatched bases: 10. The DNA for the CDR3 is TGTGCCAGCAGCCGTAGCGGGAGCGGGGCAAATGAGCAGTTCTTC. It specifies CASSRSGSGANEQFF.

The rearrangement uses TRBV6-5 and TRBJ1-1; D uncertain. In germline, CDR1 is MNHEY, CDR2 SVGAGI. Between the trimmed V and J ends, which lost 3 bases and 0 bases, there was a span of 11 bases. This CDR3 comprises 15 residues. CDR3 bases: TGTGCCAGCAGTTATGGTGTTGGGGTGAACACTGAAGCTTTCTTT. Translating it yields CASSYGVGVNTEAFF.

The CDR3 coding sequence is TGTGCCAGCAGGATCGGGAGGGCCGGTACAGATACGCAGTATTTT. As protein: CASRIGRAGTDTQYF. The rearrangement uses TRBV7-2 and TRBJ2-3; 8 bases map to TRBD2. Trimming took 6 bases from V and 3 from J; bases not matched to a gene: 8. This CDR3 has 15 residues. Per germline, CDR1 SGHTA and CDR2 FQGNSA.

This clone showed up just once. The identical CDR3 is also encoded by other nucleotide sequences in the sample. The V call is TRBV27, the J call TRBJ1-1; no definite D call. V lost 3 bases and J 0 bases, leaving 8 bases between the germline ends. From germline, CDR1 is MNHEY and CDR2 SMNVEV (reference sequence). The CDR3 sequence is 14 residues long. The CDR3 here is CASSFGAMNTEAFF. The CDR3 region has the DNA TGTGCCAGCAGTTTCGGAGCTATGAACACTGAAGCTTTCTTT.

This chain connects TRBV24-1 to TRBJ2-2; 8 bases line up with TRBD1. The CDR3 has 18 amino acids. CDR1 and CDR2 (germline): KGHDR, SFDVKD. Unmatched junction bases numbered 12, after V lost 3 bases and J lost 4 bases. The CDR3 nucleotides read TGTGCCACCAGTGATCCTTCGGGGCAGGGGGCGGTCACCGGGGAGCTGTTTTTT. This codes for CATSDPSGQGAVTGELFF.

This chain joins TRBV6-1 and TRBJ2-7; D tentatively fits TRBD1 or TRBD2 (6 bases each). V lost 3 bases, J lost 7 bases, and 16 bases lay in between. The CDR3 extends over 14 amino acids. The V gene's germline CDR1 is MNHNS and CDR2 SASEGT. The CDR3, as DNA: TGTGCCAGCAGTGAGCGACAGGCCGGAGGGGAGCAGTACTTC. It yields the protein CASSERQAGGEQYF.

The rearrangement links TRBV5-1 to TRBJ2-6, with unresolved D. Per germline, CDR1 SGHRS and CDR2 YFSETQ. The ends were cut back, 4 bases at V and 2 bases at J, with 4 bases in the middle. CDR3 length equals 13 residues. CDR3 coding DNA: TGCGCCAGCAGCCCCCCTGGGGCCAACGTCCTGACTTTC. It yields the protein CASSPPGANVLTF. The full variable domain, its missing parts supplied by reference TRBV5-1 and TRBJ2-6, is KAGVTQTPRYLIKTRGQQVTLSCSPISGHRSVSWYQQTPGQGLQFLFEYFSETQRNKGNFPGRFSGRQFSNSRSEMNVSTLELGDSALYLCASSPPGANVLTFGAGSRLTVL.